The 5 T cell receptor beta chains below come from one sample, sequenced in a study of OX40 agonist ivuxolimab in advanced cancers. Produced via immunoSEQ multiplex PCR; TCRdb's table is partial and in-frame only. The table records 90,000 to 120,000 clones, about 91% of them present only once. The sample was CD4+ or CD8+ T cells sorted from blood, taken in a trial of the OX40 agonist ivuxolimab. The receptors were sampled from an adult with an advanced solid tumor such as melanoma, head and neck, liver or kidney cancer.

This clone was recorded once. The chain joins TRBV7-9 to TRBJ1-5; D is undetermined. Germline assignment: CDR1 SEHNR and CDR2 FQNEAQ (reference sequence). The CDR3 consists of 15 residues. Trimming shortened V by 5 bases and J by 3 bases, and 14 bases separated the two germline ends. CDR3 loop: CASSPRGSNNQPQHF. DNA of the CDR3: TGTGCCAGCAGCCCTCGTGGCAGCAACAATCAGCCCCAGCATTTT.

The chain couples TRBV28 to TRBJ1-5, with TRBD1 identical over 8 bases. The CDR3 extends over 13 amino acids. Trimming removed 4 bases from V and 9 bases from J; junction bases left unmatched: 5. Germline CDR1 and CDR2: MDHEN and SYDVKM. The CDR3: CASSSQGGTPQHF. CDR3 in DNA: TGTGCCAGCAGTTCACAGGGGGGGACGCCCCAGCATTTT.

V and J are TRBV5-1 and TRBJ2-3, with unresolved D. Trimming pared 0 bases from V and 5 bases from J, leaving 10 bases between. The length of the CDR3 is 14 residues. CDR1 SGHRS and CDR2 YFSETQ come from the germline V gene. CDR3 region: CASSLASPGDTQYF. The CDR3 nucleotides read TGCGCCAGCAGCTTGGCCTCCCCAGGAGATACGCAGTATTTT.

The chain combines TRBV2 with TRBJ1-2; the match to TRBD1 covers 7 bases. Germline V gives CDR1 SNHLY, CDR2 FYNNEI. This CDR3 has 14 amino acids. With V trimmed by 8 bases and J by 0 bases, 6 bases remained unmatched. The CDR3 nucleotides are TGTGCCAGCGAGCGGGACAGAGCTAACTATGGCTACACCTTC. It translates to CASERDRANYGYTF.

This clone was picked up one time. CDR3 sequence: CAWRPTGSTIYGYTF. In DNA form, the CDR3 reads TGTGCCTGGAGGCCGACAGGGAGCACGATATATGGCTACACCTTC. The V and J genes are TRBV30 and TRBJ1-2, with TRBD1 matching 7 bases. CDR3 size: 15 residues. Germline V CDR1 and CDR2: GTSNPN, SVGIG (reference sequence). The V segment lost 3 bases and the J segment 5 bases; nucleotides outside the gene matches: 12.